This T cell receptor beta chain was sequenced in a study of Tregs in tolerant kidney transplant recipients. A single count supports this clone. CDR1 is SGHAT and CDR2 is FQNNGV in the germline V gene. The CDR3 totals 14 residues. V lost 1 base, J lost 0 bases, and 4 bases lay in between. Assay: immunoSEQ multiplex PCR; the TCRdb copy retains only in-frame clones and omits some. The table shows about 240,000 clones, with about four fifths occurring only once. Thawed PBMCs were FACS-sorted into unstimulated CD4+CD25+CD127- regulatory T cells, CD4+CD25- non-regulatory cells, CD4 and CD8 cells. This chain uses TRBV11-2 with TRBJ1-3; D unresolved. The clonotype originates from a human donor in good health. The sequenced material came from CD4+ T cells from blood. CDR3 bases: TGTGCCAGCAGCTTAGGGAGCTCTGGAAACACCATATATTTT. The encoded protein is CASSLGSSGNTIYF.